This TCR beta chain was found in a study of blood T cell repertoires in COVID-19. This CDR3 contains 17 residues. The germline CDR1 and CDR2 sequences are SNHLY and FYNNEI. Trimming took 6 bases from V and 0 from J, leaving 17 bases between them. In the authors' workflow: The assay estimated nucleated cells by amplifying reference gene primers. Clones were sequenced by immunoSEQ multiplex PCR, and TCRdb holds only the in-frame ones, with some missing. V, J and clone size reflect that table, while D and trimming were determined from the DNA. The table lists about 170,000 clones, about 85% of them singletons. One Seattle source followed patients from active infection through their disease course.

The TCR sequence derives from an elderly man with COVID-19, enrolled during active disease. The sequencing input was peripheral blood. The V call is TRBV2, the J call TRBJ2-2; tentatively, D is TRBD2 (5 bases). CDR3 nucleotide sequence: TGTGCCAGCAGCTCTGGGAGAGGTACAGCGAACACCGGGGAGCTGTTTTTT. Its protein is CASSSGRGTANTGELFF.